This T cell receptor beta chain was observed in a study of blood T cell repertoires in COVID-19. Across the whole study: Researchers got acute and convalescent COVID-19 samples from the United States, Italy and Spain.

Authors' data handling: Amplifying reference gene primers gave estimates of nucleated cell counts. Method: immunoSEQ multiplex PCR; TCRdb's copy keeps in-frame clones and lacks some. V and J calls and clone size follow that table, whereas D and trimming were derived from the DNA. The repertoire holds approximately 130,000 clones, with roughly 86% as singletons. The CDR3 has 16 amino acids. V shed 5 bases, J shed 3 bases, and the junction held 9 bases outside the gene matches. Germline V gives CDR1 MNHEY, CDR2 SMNVEV (reference sequence). This sequence was found in a human donor in a cohort sampled during active COVID-19. The chain recombines TRBV27 with TRBJ1-4; 7 bases line up with TRBD1. Sequenced: peripheral blood. CDR3 bases: TGTGCCAGCAGTACGGACAGGAGCTCTCCTAATGAAAAACTGTTTTTT. Translating it yields CASSTDRSSPNEKLFF.